This TCR beta chain was profiled in a study of T-cell reconstitution after alpha-beta-depleted transplantation in children. Preparing the TCRbeta library involved the use of unique molecular identifiers. Each CDR3 protein gets one entry after TCRdb re-called the PCR reads with MiXCR. The sample lists roughly 590,000 distinct CDR3 sequences; 15% to 20% were seen once. V shed 0 bases and J shed 7 bases, with 7 bases lying between them. The CDR3 runs 13 residues. Per the germline V gene, CDR1 is SGHDT and CDR2 is YYEEEE. This clonotype was recorded at least ten times. The chain joins TRBV5-6 to TRBJ2-2; D is unclear. The receptor comes from a human donor who donated a stem cell graft to a child with acute myeloid leukemia. Here the sequenced sample was PBMCs from the stem cell graft donor, taken from the stem cell graft. In DNA, the CDR3 is TGTGCCAGCAGCTTGGTCGTAGGCGGGGAGCTGTTTTTT. It codes for CASSLVVGGELFF. Together with reference TRBV5-6 and TRBJ2-2, the CDR3 gives the full variable domain: DAGVTQSPTHLIKTRGQQVTLRCSPKSGHDTVSWYQQALGQGPQFIFQYYEEEERQRGNFPDRFSGHQFPNYSSELNVNALLLGDSALYLCASSLVVGGELFFGEGSRLTVL.